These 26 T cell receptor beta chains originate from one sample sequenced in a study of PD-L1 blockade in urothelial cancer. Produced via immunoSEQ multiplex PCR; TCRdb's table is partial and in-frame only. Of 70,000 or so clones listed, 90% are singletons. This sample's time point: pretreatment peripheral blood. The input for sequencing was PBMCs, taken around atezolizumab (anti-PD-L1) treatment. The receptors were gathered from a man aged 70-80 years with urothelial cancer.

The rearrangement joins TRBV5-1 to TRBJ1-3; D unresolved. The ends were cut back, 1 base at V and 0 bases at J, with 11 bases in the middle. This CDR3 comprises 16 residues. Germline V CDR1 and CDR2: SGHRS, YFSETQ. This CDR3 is CASSLYEGPSGNTIYF. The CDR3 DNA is TGCGCCAGCAGCTTGTACGAGGGCCCCTCTGGAAACACCATATATTTT.

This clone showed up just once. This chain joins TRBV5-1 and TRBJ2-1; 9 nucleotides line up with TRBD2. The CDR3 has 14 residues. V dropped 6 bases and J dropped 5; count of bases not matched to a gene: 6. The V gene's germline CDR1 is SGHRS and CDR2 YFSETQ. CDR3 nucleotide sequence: TGCGCCAGCAATAGCGGGAGCGGCGACAATGAGCAGTTCTTC. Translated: CASNSGSGDNEQFF.

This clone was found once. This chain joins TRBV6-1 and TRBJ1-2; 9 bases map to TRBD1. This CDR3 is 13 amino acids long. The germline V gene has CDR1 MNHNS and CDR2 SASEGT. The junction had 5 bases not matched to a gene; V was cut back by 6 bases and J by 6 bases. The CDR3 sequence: CASSWDRDDGYTF. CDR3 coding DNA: TGTGCCAGCAGCTGGGACAGGGATGATGGCTACACCTTC.

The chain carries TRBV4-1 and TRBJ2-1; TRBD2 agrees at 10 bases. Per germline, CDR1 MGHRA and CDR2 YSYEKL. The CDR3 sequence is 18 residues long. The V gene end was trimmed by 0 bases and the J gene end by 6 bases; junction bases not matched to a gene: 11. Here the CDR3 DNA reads TGCGCCAGCAGCCAAGATCGAACTAGCGGGATCTTGGGCAATGAGCAGTTCTTC. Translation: CASSQDRTSGILGNEQFF.

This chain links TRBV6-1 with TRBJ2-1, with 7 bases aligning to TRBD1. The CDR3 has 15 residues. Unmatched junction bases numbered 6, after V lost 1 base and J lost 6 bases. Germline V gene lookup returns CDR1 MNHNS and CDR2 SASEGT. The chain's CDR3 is CASSEGTGFFNEQFF. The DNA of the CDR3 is TGTGCCAGCAGTGAAGGGACAGGCTTTTTCAATGAGCAGTTCTTC.

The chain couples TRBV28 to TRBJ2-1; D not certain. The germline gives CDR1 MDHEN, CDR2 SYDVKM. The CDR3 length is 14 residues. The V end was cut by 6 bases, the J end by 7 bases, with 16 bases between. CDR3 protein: CASSLGGLRNEQFF. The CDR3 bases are TGTGCCAGCAGCCTGGGTGGTTTGAGGAATGAGCAGTTCTTC.

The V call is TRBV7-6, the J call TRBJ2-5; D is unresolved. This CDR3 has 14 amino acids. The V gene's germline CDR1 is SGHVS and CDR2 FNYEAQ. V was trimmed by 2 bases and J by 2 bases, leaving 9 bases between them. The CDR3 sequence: CASSLSRPQETQYF. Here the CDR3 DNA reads TGTGCCAGCAGCTTATCGCGGCCGCAAGAGACCCAGTACTTC.

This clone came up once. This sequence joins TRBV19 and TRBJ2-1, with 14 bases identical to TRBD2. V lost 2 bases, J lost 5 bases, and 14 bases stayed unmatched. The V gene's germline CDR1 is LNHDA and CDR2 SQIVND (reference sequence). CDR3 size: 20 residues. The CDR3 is CASSIIAQTSGRVGDNEQFF. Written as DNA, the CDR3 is TGTGCCAGTAGTATAATTGCCCAGACTAGCGGGAGGGTAGGTGACAATGAGCAGTTCTTC.

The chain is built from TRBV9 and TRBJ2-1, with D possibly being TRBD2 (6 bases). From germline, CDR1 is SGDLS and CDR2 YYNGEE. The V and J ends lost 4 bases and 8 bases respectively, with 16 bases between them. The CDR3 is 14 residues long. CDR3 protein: CASSLGRLGHEQFF. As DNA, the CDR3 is TGTGCCAGCAGCCTTGGAAGACTAGGGCATGAGCAGTTCTTC.

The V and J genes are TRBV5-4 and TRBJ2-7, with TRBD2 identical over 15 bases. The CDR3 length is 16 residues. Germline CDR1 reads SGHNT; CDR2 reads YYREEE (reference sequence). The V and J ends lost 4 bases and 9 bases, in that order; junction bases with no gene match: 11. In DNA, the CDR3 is TGTGCCAGCAGCCGCAACGGACTAGCGGGAGGGCCCGTGCAGTACTTC. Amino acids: CASSRNGLAGGPVQYF.

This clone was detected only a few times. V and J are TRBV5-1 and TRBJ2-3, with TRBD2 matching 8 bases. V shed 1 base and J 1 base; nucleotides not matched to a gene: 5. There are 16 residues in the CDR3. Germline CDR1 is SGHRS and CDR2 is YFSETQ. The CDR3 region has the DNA TGCGCCAGCAGCTTGTCTAGCGGGCCCCGCACAGATACGCAGTATTTT. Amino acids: CASSLSSGPRTDTQYF.

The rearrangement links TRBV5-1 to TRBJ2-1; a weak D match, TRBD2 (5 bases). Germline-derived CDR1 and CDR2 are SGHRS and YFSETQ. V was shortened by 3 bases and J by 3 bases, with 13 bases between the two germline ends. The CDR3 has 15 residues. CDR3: CASSSAGGFYNEQFF. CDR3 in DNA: TGCGCCAGCAGCTCGGCCGGAGGATTCTACAATGAGCAGTTCTTC.

The CDR3 nucleotides are TGTGCCAGCATTGACAGGGCCGCCTCTGGGGCCAACGTCCTGACTTTC. Translated, it gives CASIDRAASGANVLTF. This sequence joins TRBV2 and TRBJ2-6; TRBD1 matches 7 bases. V was clipped by 7 bases and J by 0 bases; unmatched bases: 6. Per germline, CDR1 SNHLY and CDR2 FYNNEI. The CDR3 is made up of 16 amino acids.

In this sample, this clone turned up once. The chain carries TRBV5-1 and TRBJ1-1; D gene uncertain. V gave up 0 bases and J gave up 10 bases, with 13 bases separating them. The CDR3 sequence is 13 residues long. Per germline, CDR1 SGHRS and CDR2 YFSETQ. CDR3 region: CASSLAEGLVAFF. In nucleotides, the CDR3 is TGCGCCAGCAGCTTGGCCGAGGGTCTGGTAGCTTTCTTT.

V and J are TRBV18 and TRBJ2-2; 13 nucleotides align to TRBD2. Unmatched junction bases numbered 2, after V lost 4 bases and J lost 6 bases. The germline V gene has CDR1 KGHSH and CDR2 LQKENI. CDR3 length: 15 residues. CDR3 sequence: CASSLGLAGAGELFF. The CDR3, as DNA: TGTGCCAGCTCACTTGGACTAGCGGGAGCCGGGGAGCTGTTTTTT.

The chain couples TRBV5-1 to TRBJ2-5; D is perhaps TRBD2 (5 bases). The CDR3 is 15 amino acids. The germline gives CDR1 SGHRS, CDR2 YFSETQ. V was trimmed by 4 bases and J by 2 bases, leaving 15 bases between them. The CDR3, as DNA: TGCGCCAGCAGCCTACCCAGCGGTGTTCAAGAGACCCAGTACTTC. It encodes CASSLPSGVQETQYF.

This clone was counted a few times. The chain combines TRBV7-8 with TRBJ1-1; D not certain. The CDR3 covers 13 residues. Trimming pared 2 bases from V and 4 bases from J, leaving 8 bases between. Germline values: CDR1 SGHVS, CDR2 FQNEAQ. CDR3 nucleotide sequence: TGTGCCAGCAGCTTAACGCGGGGCACTGAAGCTTTCTTT. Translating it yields CASSLTRGTEAFF.

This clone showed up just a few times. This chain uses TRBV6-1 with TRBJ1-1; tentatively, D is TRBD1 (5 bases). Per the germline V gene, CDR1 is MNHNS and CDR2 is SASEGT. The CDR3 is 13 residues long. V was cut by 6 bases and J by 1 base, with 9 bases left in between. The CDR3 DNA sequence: TGTGCCAGCAGCCAAAGGGGGAACACTGAAGCTTTCTTT. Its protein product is CASSQRGNTEAFF.

CDR3 bases: TGCGCCAGCAGCCTACTGGGGCGACAAGAGACCCAGTACTTC. This codes for CASSLLGRQETQYF. The chain links TRBV5-1 to TRBJ2-5; D is possibly TRBD1 (5 bases). The CDR3 spans 14 residues. The germline V gene has CDR1 SGHRS and CDR2 YFSETQ. Deletions cut 4 bases from V and 2 bases from J, with 12 bases between.

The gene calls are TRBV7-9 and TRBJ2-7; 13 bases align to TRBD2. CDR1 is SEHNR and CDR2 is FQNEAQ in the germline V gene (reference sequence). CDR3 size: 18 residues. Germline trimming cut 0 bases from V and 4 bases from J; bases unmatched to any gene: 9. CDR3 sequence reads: CASSLAPTSGRPGYEQYF. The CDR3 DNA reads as TGTGCCAGCAGCTTAGCCCCGACTAGCGGGAGGCCCGGGTACGAGCAGTACTTC.

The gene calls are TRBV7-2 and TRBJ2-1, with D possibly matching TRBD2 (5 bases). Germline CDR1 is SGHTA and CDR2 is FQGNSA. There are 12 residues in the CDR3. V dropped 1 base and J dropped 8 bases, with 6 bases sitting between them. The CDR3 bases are TGTGCCAGCAGCTTAGGGCGGGATGAGCAGTTCTTC. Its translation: CASSLGRDEQFF.

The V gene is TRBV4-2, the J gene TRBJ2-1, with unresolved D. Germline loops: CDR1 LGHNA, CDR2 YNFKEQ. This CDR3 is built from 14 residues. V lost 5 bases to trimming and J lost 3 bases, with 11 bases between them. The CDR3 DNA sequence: TGTGCCAGCAGCTCAATTACAGACTACAATGAGCAGTTCTTC. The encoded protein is CASSSITDYNEQFF.

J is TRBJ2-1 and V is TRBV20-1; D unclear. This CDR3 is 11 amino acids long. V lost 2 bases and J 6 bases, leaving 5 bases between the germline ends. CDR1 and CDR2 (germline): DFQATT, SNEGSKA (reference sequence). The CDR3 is CSARFVNEQFF. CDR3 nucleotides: TGCAGTGCTAGATTCGTCAATGAGCAGTTCTTC.

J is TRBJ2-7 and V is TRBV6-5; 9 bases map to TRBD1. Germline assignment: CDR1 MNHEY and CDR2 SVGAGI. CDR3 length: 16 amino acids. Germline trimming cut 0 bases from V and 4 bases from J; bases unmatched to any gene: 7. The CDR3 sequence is CASSYSNRGRAYEQYF. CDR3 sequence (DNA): TGTGCCAGCAGTTACTCGAACAGGGGGCGCGCGTACGAGCAGTACTTC.

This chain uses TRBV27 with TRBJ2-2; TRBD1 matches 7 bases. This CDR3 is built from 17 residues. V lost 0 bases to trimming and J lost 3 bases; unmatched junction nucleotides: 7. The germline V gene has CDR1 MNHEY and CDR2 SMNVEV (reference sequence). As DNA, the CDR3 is TGTGCCAGCAGTTTATCGGGGGACAGCCGGCACACCGGGGAGCTGTTTTTT. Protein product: CASSLSGDSRHTGELFF.

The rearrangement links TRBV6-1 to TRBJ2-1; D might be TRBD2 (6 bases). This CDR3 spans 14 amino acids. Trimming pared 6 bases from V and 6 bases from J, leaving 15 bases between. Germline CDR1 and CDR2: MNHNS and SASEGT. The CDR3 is CASRALGLFNEQFF. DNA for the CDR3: TGTGCCAGCAGAGCTCTTGGACTATTCAATGAGCAGTTCTTC.